Following are 19 T cell receptor beta chains from one sample sequenced in a study of neurological immune-mediated disorders. MiXCR, run by TCRdb on the 5' RACE reads, gives a single entry per CDR3 protein. Of about 53,000 distinct CDR3 sequences in the sample, 16% were seen once. The sample was PBMCs. The receptors shown here come from a man in his sixties in good health.

This clonotype was observed many times. V is TRBV12-3 or TRBV12-4 and J is TRBJ2-3; D might be TRBD2 (6 bases). There are 13 residues in the CDR3. Trimming left V 7 bases short and J 4 bases short, with 12 bases between. CDR3 DNA sequence: TGTGCCAGCAAAGTCGGGAGAGCAGATACGCAGTATTTT. As protein: CASKVGRADTQYF.

The chain carries TRBV5-1 and TRBJ2-1; 7 bases fit TRBD2. The CDR3 has 16 residues. J was trimmed by 0 bases and V by 4 bases; bases with no gene match: 7. Germline V lookup: CDR1 SGHRS, CDR2 YFSETQ. In DNA, the CDR3 is TGCGCCAGCAGCCCTATTGGCGGGAGCTCCTACAATGAGCAGTTCTTC. It translates to CASSPIGGSSYNEQFF.

This clonotype was found a few times. The chain recombines TRBV25-1 with TRBJ1-2, with D hard to call. The CDR3 contains 14 residues. The germline V gene has CDR1 MGHDK and CDR2 SYGVNS. The V gene lost 1 base and the J gene lost 5 bases, with 11 bases spanning the gap. The CDR3 nucleotides read TGTGCCAGCAGTGAATCGAGGTATCGGTATGGCTACACCTTC. Its protein is CASSESRYRYGYTF.

This clonotype was counted only a few times. The chain links TRBV7-2 to TRBJ2-1; TRBD2 agrees at 9 bases. V lost 6 bases, J lost 9 bases, and 12 bases stayed unmatched. The CDR3 length is 15 residues. Germline V lookup: CDR1 SGHTA, CDR2 FQGNSA. For the CDR3, the DNA is TGTGCCAGCAGGGGGTGGGCGGGAGGGCCTAGTGAGCAGTTCTTC. It codes for CASRGWAGGPSEQFF.

This clonotype has ten or more counts. The rearrangement uses TRBV18 and TRBJ2-4, with unresolved D. The CDR3 is 15 residues long. Per germline, CDR1 KGHSH and CDR2 LQKENI. The V end was cut by 1 base, the J end by 4 bases, with 11 bases between. The CDR3 region has the DNA TGTGCCAGCTCACCACAAGGGTCCCAAAAAAACATTCAGTACTTC. This translates into CASSPQGSQKNIQYF.

The chain joins TRBV20-1 to TRBJ2-7; D may be TRBD2 (6 bases). This CDR3 comprises 14 residues. V shed 0 bases and J shed 7 bases, with 16 bases lying between them. Germline loops: CDR1 DFQATT, CDR2 SNEGSKA (reference sequence). CDR3 protein: CSARDPQGRGEQYF. The CDR3, as DNA: TGCAGTGCTAGAGATCCTCAGGGCCGGGGGGAGCAGTACTTC.

In this sample, this clonotype turned up many times. The rearrangement links TRBV12-3 or TRBV12-4 to TRBJ2-4; D may match TRBD1 or TRBD2 (5 bases each). There are 13 residues in the CDR3. Trimming cost V 5 bases and J 7 bases, with 12 bases left between them. CDR3 residues: CASSGAGVNIQYF. As DNA, the CDR3 is TGTGCCAGCAGTGGGGCCGGGGTTAACATTCAGTACTTC.

This clonotype occurred many times. The chain recombines TRBV20-1 with TRBJ1-2; 8 nucleotides line up with TRBD1. Looked up from germline, CDR1 is DFQATT and CDR2 is SNEGSKA (reference sequence). V lost 6 bases to trimming and J lost 4 bases; unmatched junction nucleotides: 7. The CDR3 totals 13 residues. CDR3 sequence: CSATDREGYGYTF. The CDR3 DNA is TGCAGTGCCACGGACAGGGAGGGCTATGGCTACACCTTC.

As for this clonotype: This may be a read error, as it is one base from a much larger clone. The V and J genes are TRBV7-2 and TRBJ2-6; 10 bases are shared with TRBD2. J lost 2 bases, V lost 3 bases, and 7 bases had no gene match. Germline CDR1 is SGHTA and CDR2 is FQGNSA. CDR3 length equals 18 residues. In DNA form, the CDR3 reads TGTGCCAGCAGCTTTGCTAGCGGGAGCCTCGCTGGGGCCAACGTCCTGACTTTC. Translation gives CASSFASGSLAGANVLTF.

Ten or more counts support this clonotype. The chain is built from TRBV5-6 and TRBJ1-3, with D possibly matching TRBD1 (5 bases). V gave up 0 bases and J gave up 2 bases, with 6 bases separating them. The CDR3 sequence is 14 residues long. The germline gives CDR1 SGHDT, CDR2 YYEEEE. The CDR3 region is CASSLVGAGNTIYF. CDR3 DNA sequence: TGTGCCAGCAGCTTGGTAGGGGCTGGAAACACCATATATTTT.

This clonotype has ten or more counts. This chain links TRBV7-9 with TRBJ1-2; no clear D gene. The germline V gene encodes CDR1 SEHNR and CDR2 FQNEAQ (reference sequence). This CDR3 has 15 residues. V lost 5 bases, J lost 2 bases, and 15 bases lay in between. CDR3 amino acids: CASSQSRASNYGYTF. The CDR3 bases are TGTGCCAGCAGCCAATCGAGGGCTTCCAACTATGGCTACACCTTC.

This clonotype was recorded many times. The chain has TRBV5-1 and TRBJ2-1; TRBD2 is a possible D gene (6 bases). The CDR3 has 14 residues. Germline CDR1 is SGHRS and CDR2 is YFSETQ. The V end lost 4 bases, the J end lost 6 bases, and 14 bases lay between the germline ends. The CDR3: CASSRGIQGNEQFF. The CDR3 nucleotides are TGCGCCAGCAGCCGCGGGATTCAGGGCAATGAGCAGTTCTTC.

As to this clonotype: A read error may produce the germline difference seen at one junction end. This chain connects TRBV5-1 to TRBJ2-1, with D perhaps TRBD2 (6 bases). The CDR3 is 15 amino acids. Looked up from germline, CDR1 is SGHRS and CDR2 is YFSETQ. The CDR3 DNA sequence: TGTGTCAGCAGCCCGGGAGAGTCAGGGCGGAATGAGCAGTTCTTC. Amino acids: CVSSPGESGRNEQFF.

This clonotype was recorded many times. The chain links TRBV5-1 to TRBJ2-1, with D possibly being TRBD1 (5 bases). This CDR3 has 14 residues. V dropped 0 bases and J dropped 5 bases, with 9 bases sitting between them. CDR1 SGHRS and CDR2 YFSETQ come from the germline V gene. DNA of the CDR3: TGCGCCAGCAGCTTGGGGGGCAAGCACAATGAGCAGTTCTTC. Residues: CASSLGGKHNEQFF.

Ten or more counts support this clonotype. The CDR3 region has the DNA TGCGCCAGCAGCCGGTCGGGGAGCTCCTACAATGAGCAGTTCTTC. Amino acid sequence: CASSRSGSSYNEQFF. The chain has TRBV5-1 and TRBJ2-1; TRBD2 is a possible D gene (5 bases). This CDR3 contains 15 residues. Germline lookup yields CDR1 SGHRS and CDR2 YFSETQ. Trimming took off 4 bases at V and 0 bases at J, with 11 bases between the two ends.

This clonotype occurred many times. This chain links TRBV9 with TRBJ2-1, with a possible D match to TRBD2 (5 bases). Deletions cut 0 bases from V and 2 bases from J, with 12 bases between. The length of the CDR3 is 16 residues. The V gene's germline CDR1 is SGDLS and CDR2 YYNGEE. In nucleotides, the CDR3 is TGTGCCAGCAGCGTAGATCAGCGGAGTCCCTACAATGAGCAGTTCTTC. It translates to CASSVDQRSPYNEQFF.

This clonotype was seen ten or more times. DNA of the CDR3: TGCGCCAGCAGCTTCTCAAGGCCCCAAGAGACCCAGTACTTC. Protein sequence: CASSFSRPQETQYF. The chain combines TRBV5-1 with TRBJ2-5; D gene uncertain. The CDR3 sequence is 14 residues long. The germline V gene encodes CDR1 SGHRS and CDR2 YFSETQ. V gave up 2 bases and J gave up 1 base, with 9 bases separating them.

This clonotype was recorded many times. The chain combines TRBV7-3 with TRBJ1-1, with D uncertain. Trimming pared 3 bases from V and 0 bases from J, leaving 5 bases between. The CDR3 is 13 residues long. Germline CDR1 and CDR2: SGHTA and FQGTGA. CDR3 sequence (DNA): TGTGCCAGCAGCTTTGAAGTGAACACTGAAGCTTTCTTT. Translating it yields CASSFEVNTEAFF.

In its sample, this clonotype was seen many times. The chain joins TRBV5-1 to TRBJ2-7, with TRBD2 as a possible D gene (5 bases). The CDR3 has 15 amino acids. Germline values: CDR1 SGHRS, CDR2 YFSETQ. V lost 4 bases, J lost 5 bases, and 19 bases lay in between. DNA for the CDR3: TGCGCCAGCAGCCTGCCCGGGGATGGCCAGAACGAGCAGTACTTC. It is translated as CASSLPGDGQNEQYF.